The entry below describes one T cell receptor (beta chain). This record belongs to a study of shared clonotypes between healthy human individuals. About the study: CD4 naive and memory got three plates each, CD8 naive two, CD8 memory one.

This CDR3 has 14 amino acids. The trim removed 4 bases at V and 2 bases at J, leaving 6 bases unmatched. From germline, CDR1 is SGDLS and CDR2 YYNGEE. Authors' processing steps: Filtering differed because ImmunoSEQ produced junction-only sequences that carried no quality scores. Generated by immunoSEQ multiplex PCR, the TCRdb table keeps only in-frame clones and is missing some. V and J calls and clone size are copied from that table; D and trimming were computed from the DNA. The table lists around 2,000,000 clones, approximately 94% of them singletons. The naive CD8 subset, CD45RO-negative cells positively selected for CCR7, excluded terminally differentiated effector memory CD45RA+ cells.

The chain joins TRBV9 to TRBJ2-7, with 7 nucleotides matching TRBD1. This receptor was taken from a young man in good health. Some clones in this sample may be carry-over from other donors' samples. The sequenced sample was naive CD8+ T cells from PBMCs. The DNA for the CDR3 is TGTGCCAGCAGCCCGTGGGACAGCGCCTACGAGCAGTACTTC. Residues: CASSPWDSAYEQYF. Complete variable domain (other parts from reference TRBV9 and TRBJ2-7): DSGVTQTPKHLITATGQRVTLRCSPRSGDLSVYWYQQSLDQGLQFLIQYYNGEERAKGNILERFSAQQFPDLHSELNLSSLELGDSALYFCASSPWDSAYEQYFGPGTRLTVT.